Below are 30 T cell receptor beta chains sequenced from a single sample in a study of metastatic and nonmetastatic thyroid tumors. Ahead of thyroid surgery, no patient had received treatment of any kind. MiXCR re-clonotyped the PCR reads for TCRdb. The table lists tens of thousands of clones, less than 20% of them singletons. Sequencing was carried out using tumor tissue. The receptors were gathered from a female donor with papillary thyroid cancer or a benign thyroid nodule (not recorded which). Some clones in this sample may be carry-over from other donors' samples.

The V call is TRBV5-1, the J call TRBJ2-7; 8 bases are a match to TRBD1. J was trimmed by 1 base and V by 3 bases; bases with no gene match: 9. From germline, CDR1 is SGHRS and CDR2 YFSETQ. The CDR3 covers 16 residues. The CDR3 region is CASSYGPDRGSYEQYF. DNA for the CDR3: TGCGCCAGCAGCTACGGCCCCGACAGGGGATCCTACGAGCAGTACTTC.

This clone showed up many times. CDR3 loop: CASSERTGAQNIQYF. In DNA form, the CDR3 reads TGTGCCAGCAGTGAGAGGACAGGAGCACAAAACATTCAGTACTTC. The V gene is TRBV6-1, the J gene TRBJ2-4, with 7 bases matching TRBD1. Looked up from germline, CDR1 is MNHNS and CDR2 is SASEGT. J was trimmed by 5 bases and V by 3 bases; bases with no gene match: 7. CDR3 length equals 15 residues.

The rearrangement uses TRBV20-1 and TRBJ2-7; D might be TRBD2 (5 bases). The CDR3 runs 13 residues. The germline V gene has CDR1 DFQATT and CDR2 SNEGSKA (reference sequence). V was cut by 6 bases and J by 3 bases, with 15 bases left in between. Written as DNA, the CDR3 is TGCAGTGCCCCCGACGGGGTCTACTACGAGCAGTACTTC. It is translated as CSAPDGVYYEQYF.

This clone was seen at least ten times. The CDR3 region has the DNA TGCAGTGCTTTCCCGACAGGGTGGAACGAGCAGTACTTC. Protein product: CSAFPTGWNEQYF. This chain connects TRBV20-1 to TRBJ2-7, with 7 bases aligning to TRBD1. Germline V lookup: CDR1 DFQATT, CDR2 SNEGSKA (reference sequence). J was trimmed by 5 bases and V by 5 bases; bases with no gene match: 9. The CDR3 has 13 amino acids.

J is TRBJ2-7 and V is TRBV5-1, with D hard to call. The CDR3 runs 15 residues. Trimming pared 0 bases from V and 0 bases from J, leaving 10 bases between. Germline V gives CDR1 SGHRS, CDR2 YFSETQ. The CDR3: CASSLEAGVSYEQYF. In DNA, the CDR3 is TGCGCCAGCAGCTTGGAGGCAGGCGTCTCCTACGAGCAGTACTTC.

Many counts were recorded for this clone. The CDR3 DNA reads as TGCGCCAGCCACAGGGTCACCGGGGAGCTGTTTTTT. Encoded protein: CASHRVTGELFF. This chain links TRBV5-1 with TRBJ2-2; D might be TRBD1 (6 bases). Germline-derived CDR1 and CDR2 are SGHRS and YFSETQ. The CDR3 spans 12 residues. The V gene lost 7 bases and the J gene lost 4 bases, with 8 bases spanning the gap.

This clone showed up many times. The chain has TRBV20-1 and TRBJ1-1; 7 nucleotides agree with TRBD1. V lost 3 bases, J lost 6 bases, and 7 bases stayed unmatched. Germline assignment: CDR1 DFQATT and CDR2 SNEGSKA (reference sequence). The CDR3 runs to 13 residues. The CDR3 here is CSARKTGRAEAFF. CDR3 in DNA: TGCAGTGCTAGGAAGACAGGGCGGGCTGAAGCTTTCTTT.

This clone is termed medium-sized. The sample holds other DNA sequences that translate to the same CDR3. V usage is TRBV11-1 and J usage is TRBJ2-5; 7 bases match TRBD2. The CDR3 contains 15 residues. Trimming removed 5 bases from V and 5 bases from J; junction bases left unmatched: 11. The V gene's germline CDR1 is SGHAT and CDR2 FQDESV (reference sequence). The CDR3 spells CASSLLGGPGETQYF. The CDR3 DNA is TGTGCCAGCAGCCTCTTGGGAGGGCCGGGGGAGACCCAGTACTTC.

This clone was detected many times. The V call is TRBV10-2, the J call TRBJ2-3, with TRBD2 matching over 8 bases. The CDR3 consists of 14 residues. Trimming cost V 3 bases and J 3 bases; bases outside gene matches: 2. Germline CDR1 is WSHSY and CDR2 is SAAADI. In DNA, the CDR3 is TGCGCCAGCAGTGATTCTAGCGGGACAGATACGCAGTATTTT. Encoded protein: CASSDSSGTDTQYF.

The rearrangement joins TRBV20-1 to TRBJ2-7; tentatively, D is TRBD2 (6 bases). CDR1 is DFQATT and CDR2 is SNEGSKA in the germline V gene (reference sequence). Trimming pared 2 bases from V and 5 bases from J, leaving 19 bases between. This CDR3 spans 15 amino acids. CDR3 coding DNA: TGCAGTGCTAGATACCCCGGGAGCAGTTCCCACGAGCAGTACTTC. Amino acid sequence: CSARYPGSSSHEQYF.

This clone was observed at least ten times. V is TRBV7-3 and J is TRBJ2-3, with 7 positions matching TRBD2. CDR1 is SGHTA, CDR2 FQGTGA, per germline. The CDR3 is 15 amino acids. V was pared by 4 bases and J by 2 bases, with 6 bases of the junction left unmatched. The CDR3 coding sequence is TGTGCCAGCAGCTCCGGGACTACTTTCACAGATACGCAGTATTTT. Protein sequence: CASSSGTTFTDTQYF.

In DNA, the CDR3 is TGTGCCAGTAGTATAGAGGACAGGAGCTACACCTTC. It yields the protein CASSIEDRSYTF. The chain uses TRBV19 and TRBJ1-2, with 7 bases that match TRBD1. The CDR3 is 12 residues long. Germline values: CDR1 LNHDA, CDR2 SQIVND (reference sequence). V shed 0 bases and J 9 bases; nucleotides not matched to a gene: 1.

There are many counts of this clone. This chain links TRBV5-1 with TRBJ2-5, with 14 bases aligning to TRBD2. Germline CDR1 and CDR2: SGHRS and YFSETQ. This CDR3 is built from 15 residues. V gave up 4 bases and J gave up 4 bases; unmatched junction bases: 3. Here the CDR3 reads CASSKGLAGAETQYF. For the CDR3, the DNA is TGCGCCAGCAGCAAGGGACTAGCGGGAGCAGAGACCCAGTACTTC.

In its sample, this clone was seen many times. Other nucleotide sequences in the sample specify the same CDR3. This chain uses TRBV4-1 with TRBJ1-5; D gene unclear. Trimming cost V 0 bases and J 0 bases, with 9 bases left between them. The germline V gene encodes CDR1 MGHRA and CDR2 YSYEKL. This CDR3 comprises 16 residues. CDR3 residues: CASSQELSNSNQPQHF. In nucleotides, the CDR3 is TGCGCCAGCAGCCAAGAATTATCCAATAGCAATCAGCCCCAGCATTTT.

The V gene is TRBV7-9, the J gene TRBJ2-5, with 9 bases identical to TRBD1. V was clipped by 5 bases and J by 7 bases; unmatched bases: 5. CDR3 length: 13 amino acids. Germline assignment: CDR1 SEHNR and CDR2 FQNEAQ (reference sequence). This chain's CDR3 is CASSAGQGGTQYF. The DNA for the CDR3 is TGTGCCAGCAGCGCGGGACAGGGAGGGACCCAGTACTTC.

Regarding this clone: This may be a read error: a much more frequent sequence differs by one nucleotide. This rearrangement joins TRBV13 to TRBJ2-1, with 7 bases that match TRBD1. Germline CDR1 is PRHDT and CDR2 is FYEKMQ (reference sequence). The CDR3 sequence is 18 residues long. J lost 1 base, V lost 3 bases, and 12 bases had no gene match. The CDR3 loop reads CASSFTSSPGGSYNEQFF. For the CDR3, the DNA is TGTGCCAGCAGCTTCACCTCCTCTCCAGGGGGATCCTACAATGAGCAGTTCTTC.

This CDR3 is CASSWIADKILVEQETQYF. The CDR3, as DNA: TGTGCCAGCAGTTGGATAGCTGATAAAATTCTCGTCGAACAAGAGACCCAGTACTTC. The genes are TRBV28 and TRBJ2-5; D remains ambiguous. V was pared by 4 bases and J by 2 bases, with 26 bases between. Looked up from germline, CDR1 is MDHEN and CDR2 is SYDVKM. This CDR3 is built from 19 residues. The full variable domain, in which reference TRBV28 and TRBJ2-5 provide the parts outside the CDR3, is DVKVTQSSRYLVKRTGEKVFLECVQDMDHENMFWYRQDPGLGLRLIYFSYDVKMKEKGDIPEGYSVSREKKERFSLILESASTNQTSMYLCASSWIADKILVEQETQYFGPGTRLLVL.

This clone was detected many times. The J gene is TRBJ1-4, the V gene TRBV28; 9 positions agree with TRBD1. This CDR3 has 15 amino acids. Germline CDR1 MDHEN, CDR2 SYDVKM. V was clipped by 6 bases and J by 8 bases; unmatched bases: 10. For the CDR3, the DNA is TGTGCCAGCAGCGCTTGGACAGGGGTGGAGGAAAAACTGTTTTTT. Translated: CASSAWTGVEEKLFF.

As for this clone: Other DNA sequences of this sample code for an identical CDR3. The chain uses TRBV14 and TRBJ2-3, with 8 bases identical to TRBD2. The V segment lost 4 bases and the J segment 7 bases; nucleotides outside the gene matches: 13. Germline-derived CDR1 and CDR2 are SGHDN and FVKESK. The CDR3 loop spans 16 amino acids. For the CDR3, the DNA is TGTGCCAGCAGCCGCGGTACTAGCGGTACCCCTTATACGCAGTATTTT. Its translation is CASSRGTSGTPYTQYF.

Many counts were recorded for this clone. The V gene is TRBV6-1, the J gene TRBJ1-2; 8 bases fit TRBD1. CDR1 is MNHNS and CDR2 is SASEGT in the germline V gene. CDR3 size: 13 residues. Germline trimming cut 6 bases from V and 5 bases from J; bases unmatched to any gene: 5. The CDR3 sequence is CASRDRVDYGYTF. The CDR3 coding sequence is TGTGCCAGCAGGGACAGGGTAGATTATGGCTACACCTTC.

This clone has ten or more counts. The chain is built from TRBV11-2 and TRBJ2-7; 8 bases agree with TRBD1. The ends lost 5 bases at V and 3 bases at J; junction bases unmatched: 3. The CDR3 loop spans 13 amino acids. Germline V gives CDR1 SGHAT, CDR2 FQNNGV. The CDR3 loop reads CASSMGQVYEQYF. The CDR3 DNA reads as TGTGCCAGCAGCATGGGACAGGTCTACGAGCAGTACTTC.

In its sample, this clone was seen many times. The CDR3 nucleotides read TGTGCCAGTAGTATAGGGGGCGGGAGCGGAGATACGCAGTATTTT. Its translation: CASSIGGGSGDTQYF. V and J are TRBV19 and TRBJ2-3; TRBD2 matches at 7 bases. Germline lookup yields CDR1 LNHDA and CDR2 SQIVND (reference sequence). The CDR3 is made up of 15 amino acids. Unmatched junction bases numbered 6, after V lost 1 base and J lost 5 bases.

Comments on this clone: The sample carries other DNA sequences with the same CDR3. V usage is TRBV5-6 and J usage is TRBJ1-2; D is possibly TRBD1 (5 bases). The CDR3 loop spans 14 amino acids. Looked up from germline, CDR1 is SGHDT and CDR2 is YYEEEE. The V end lost 8 bases, the J end lost 6 bases, and 20 bases lay between the germline ends. CDR3 residues: CASSAGGGKDGYTF. The CDR3 DNA reads as TGTGCCAGTAGCGCGGGTGGGGGTAAGGATGGCTACACCTTC. The variable domain in full, completed from reference TRBV5-6 and TRBJ1-2, reads DAGVTQSPTHLIKTRGQQVTLRCSPKSGHDTVSWYQQALGQGPQFIFQYYEEEERQRGNFPDRFSGHQFPNYSSELNVNALLLGDSALYLCASSAGGGKDGYTFGSGTRLTVV.

This clone was counted at least ten times. The rearrangement joins TRBV6-2 or TRBV6-3 to TRBJ2-5; weak D call: TRBD2 (6 bases). The CDR3 is 14 residues long. Trimming removed 2 bases from V and 5 bases from J, with 12 bases in between. Germline V CDR1 and CDR2: MNHEY, SVGEGT. CDR3 in amino acids: CASSYAGRAETQYF. The CDR3 DNA reads as TGTGCCAGCAGTTACGCGGGAAGGGCGGAGACCCAGTACTTC.

Details on this clone: A much larger clone differs by one base, so this may be a read error. Other DNA sequences in the same sample also yield this CDR3. This chain connects TRBV28 to TRBJ1-2; D is uncertain. CDR3 length: 13 amino acids. Per germline, CDR1 MDHEN and CDR2 SYDVKM. In DNA, the CDR3 is TGTGCCAGCAGTTCCCCTACTGAGTATGGCTACACCTTT. It is translated as CASSSPTEYGYTF.

Ten or more counts support this clone. The chain has TRBV27 and TRBJ1-3, with no clear D. The CDR3 covers 15 residues. Trimming left V 5 bases short and J 1 base short, with 12 bases between. Germline loops: CDR1 MNHEY, CDR2 SMNVEV (reference sequence). CDR3 nucleotides: TGTGCCAGCAGTCCACTCGGAGTTTCTGGAAACACCATATATTTT. It codes for CASSPLGVSGNTIYF.

This clone was counted ten times or more. The genes are TRBV5-1 and TRBJ2-5; 7 bases line up with TRBD2. The trim removed 0 bases at V and 2 bases at J, leaving 4 bases unmatched. Looked up from germline, CDR1 is SGHRS and CDR2 is YFSETQ. The CDR3 consists of 15 residues. CDR3 loop: CASSLGGGSQETQYF. CDR3 nucleotide sequence: TGCGCCAGCAGCTTGGGTGGCGGGAGTCAAGAGACCCAGTACTTC.

Ten or more counts support this clone. J is TRBJ2-5 and V is TRBV7-2; 7 nucleotides align to TRBD2. Trimming at V came to 2 bases and at J to 4 bases, leaving 4 bases not matched to a gene. CDR1 is SGHTA and CDR2 is FQGNSA in the germline V gene. The CDR3 totals 14 residues. The CDR3 reads CASSLYTGGETQYF. In nucleotides, the CDR3 is TGTGCCAGCAGCTTATATACGGGGGGAGAGACCCAGTACTTC. The whole variable domain, remainder taken from reference TRBV7-2 and TRBJ2-5, is GAGVSQSPSNKVTEKGKDVELRCDPISGHTALYWYRQSLGQGLEFLIYFQGNSAPDKSGLPSDRFSAERTGGSVSTLTIQRTQQEDSAVYLCASSLYTGGETQYFGPGTRLLVL.

To note about this clone: A much bigger clone sits one base away, suggesting this may be a read error. The chain links TRBV2 to TRBJ2-1; 15 bases align to TRBD2. This CDR3 is 20 amino acids long. The J segment lost 0 bases and the V segment lost 6 bases, leaving 12 bases of the junction unmatched. Germline assignment: CDR1 SNHLY and CDR2 FYNNEI. Here the CDR3 reads CASRNLDGLAGGASYNEQFF. DNA for the CDR3: TGTGCCAGCAGGAACTTAGATGGACTAGCGGGAGGGGCCTCCTACAATGAGCAGTTCTTC.

This clone was seen ten or more times. Other nucleotide sequences in the sample specify the same CDR3. The genes are TRBV5-1 and TRBJ2-5, with a tentative D call TRBD2 (6 bases). Germline CDR1 reads SGHRS; CDR2 reads YFSETQ. CDR3 length equals 15 residues. The V and J ends lost 3 bases and 5 bases respectively, with 17 bases between them. CDR3 in DNA: TGCGCCAGCAGCTCAGTCACGGGGGTAGCGGAGACCCAGTACTTC. Translating gives CASSSVTGVAETQYF.